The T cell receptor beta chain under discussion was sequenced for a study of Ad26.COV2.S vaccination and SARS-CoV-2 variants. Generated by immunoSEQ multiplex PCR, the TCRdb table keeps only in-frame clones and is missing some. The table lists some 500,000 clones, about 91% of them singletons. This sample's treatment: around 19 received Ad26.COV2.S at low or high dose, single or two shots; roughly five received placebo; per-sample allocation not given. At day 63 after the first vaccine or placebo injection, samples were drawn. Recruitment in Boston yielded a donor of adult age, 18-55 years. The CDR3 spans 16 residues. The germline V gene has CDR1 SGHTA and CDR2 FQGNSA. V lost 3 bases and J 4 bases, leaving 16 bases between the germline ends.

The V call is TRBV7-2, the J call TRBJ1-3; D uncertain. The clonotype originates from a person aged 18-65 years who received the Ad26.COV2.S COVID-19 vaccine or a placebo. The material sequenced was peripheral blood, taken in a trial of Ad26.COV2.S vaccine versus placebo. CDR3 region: CASSFFLQTRGNTIYF. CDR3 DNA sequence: TGTGCCAGCAGCTTTTTCTTGCAGACACGGGGAAACACCATATATTTT.